This entry lists 12 T cell receptor beta chains sequenced from one sample in a study of T cells in Graves' hyperthyroidism and ophthalmopathy. Amplification of TCR beta CDR3 regions was performed using RNA transcripts as template. HTBI primers were employed in a first-round RT-PCR of the TCR CDR3. TCRdb redid the calling of the multiplex PCR reads with MiXCR, one entry per CDR3 protein. Among over 250,000 distinct CDR3 sequences listed, approximately 15% were seen once. The sequenced sample consisted of blood. Receptor source: a woman aged 55-70 years with Graves' ophthalmopathy.

V gene TRBV2 combines with J gene TRBJ2-5; 7 bases are shared with TRBD2. The CDR3 loop spans 15 amino acids. Per germline, CDR1 SNHLY and CDR2 FYNNEI. V lost 6 bases and J lost 5; bases outside the gene matches: 12. The chain's CDR3 is CASRDGAGREETQYF. The CDR3 nucleotides are TGTGCCAGCAGAGACGGGGCAGGGAGGGAGGAGACCCAGTACTTC. The entire variable domain, with the rest obtained from reference TRBV2 and TRBJ2-5, is as follows: EPEVTQTPSHQVTQMGQEVILRCVPISNHLYFYWYRQILGQKVEFLVSFYNNEISEKSEIFDDQFSVERPDGSNFTLKIRSTKLEDSAMYFCASRDGAGREETQYFGPGTRLLVL.

The genes are TRBV27 and TRBJ2-1; TRBD1 matches at 10 bases. The CDR3 has 18 residues. Germline CDR1 is MNHEY and CDR2 is SMNVEV (reference sequence). V trimming: 3 bases; J trimming: 0 bases; junction bases outside the gene matches: 8. CDR3 nucleotide sequence: TGTGCCAGCAGTTTCCTGACAGGGGGCCTTACCTCCTACAATGAGCAGTTCTTC. Amino acids: CASSFLTGGLTSYNEQFF.

This clonotype was found many times. The V gene is TRBV28, the J gene TRBJ2-1; D remains ambiguous. V was cut by 5 bases and J by 2 bases, with 10 bases left in between. Germline V gene lookup returns CDR1 MDHEN and CDR2 SYDVKM. This CDR3 comprises 14 residues. The CDR3 bases are TGTGCCAGCAGTGGAACGGCTCCCTACAATGAGCAGTTCTTC. Translated: CASSGTAPYNEQFF.

The chain employs TRBV9 and TRBJ2-2, with TRBD1 matching over 10 bases. Germline values: CDR1 SGDLS, CDR2 YYNGEE. The CDR3 length is 16 residues. The V and J ends lost 4 bases and 6 bases, in that order; junction bases with no gene match: 9. The CDR3 loop reads CASSMNSGTGAGELFF. The CDR3 bases are TGTGCCAGCAGCATGAATTCCGGGACAGGGGCCGGGGAGCTGTTTTTT.

This clonotype has ten or more counts. At one end the junction does not follow the germline gene, possibly because of a read error. This sequence joins TRBV7-2 and TRBJ2-3; 14 nucleotides line up with TRBD2. This CDR3 is 17 amino acids long. CDR1 and CDR2 (germline): SGHTA, FQGNSA. CDR3 DNA sequence: TGTGCCAGCAGCTTTCAGAGACTAGCGGGAGGGCCAGAGACGCAGTATTTT. As protein: CASSFQRLAGGPETQYF.

At least ten counts were recorded for this clonotype. This chain uses TRBV20-1 with TRBJ2-7; the D gene is possibly TRBD2 (5 bases). Germline CDR1 reads DFQATT; CDR2 reads SNEGSKA (reference sequence). V shed 3 bases and J shed 5 bases, with 20 bases lying between them. CDR3 size: 15 residues. CDR3 nucleotides: TGCAGTGCTAGGGACTTCGTCAGGTCGGCCCACGAGCAGTACTTC. It translates to CSARDFVRSAHEQYF.

In this sample, this clonotype turned up many times. The J gene is TRBJ1-2, the V gene TRBV12-3 or TRBV12-4; 7 nucleotides align to TRBD1. V lost 6 bases and J lost 6; bases outside the gene matches: 4. The CDR3 contains 12 residues. CDR3 nucleotide sequence: TGTGCCAGCAGGACAGGGTTGGATGGCTACACCTTC. Its translation: CASRTGLDGYTF.

This clonotype came up many times. The rearrangement uses TRBV3-1 and TRBJ1-2; D is unresolved. The CDR3 totals 15 residues. The germline V and J ends were trimmed by 3 bases and 6 bases, with 17 bases remaining between them. CDR1 is LGHDT and CDR2 is YNNKEL in the germline V gene (reference sequence). The CDR3 region has the DNA TGTGCCAGCAGCCACCTCATCAGGCGGCTTGATGGCTACACCTTC. Protein sequence: CASSHLIRRLDGYTF.

To note about this clonotype: At one of its ends the junction is not consistent with the germline gene, which may arise from a read error. The J gene is TRBJ1-5, the V gene TRBV20-1; 9 bases agree with TRBD1. Germline loops: CDR1 DFQATT, CDR2 SNEGSKA (reference sequence). This CDR3 is built from 18 residues. Written as DNA, the CDR3 is TGCAATGCTAGGAGGGGGGTTCGAGGGACAGGGACGTATCAGCCCCAGCATTTT. This gives the protein CNARRGVRGTGTYQPQHF.

This clonotype was picked up many times. V usage is TRBV28 and J usage is TRBJ2-2; D remains ambiguous. The CDR3 spans 13 residues. Trimming shortened V by 10 bases and J by 4 bases, and 13 bases separated the two germline ends. Looked up from germline, CDR1 is MDHEN and CDR2 is SYDVKM. CDR3 in DNA: TGTGCCACCTTCCTCGCTGGCACCGGGGAGCTGTTTTTT. This translates into CATFLAGTGELFF.

At least ten counts were recorded for this clonotype. The rearrangement links TRBV12-3 or TRBV12-4 to TRBJ1-1; 7 bases map to TRBD1. V shed 6 bases and J 6 bases; nucleotides not matched to a gene: 10. CDR3 size: 14 residues. The CDR3 here is CASSQQGIGPEAFF. The DNA of the CDR3 is TGTGCCAGCAGCCAACAGGGGATCGGCCCTGAAGCTTTCTTT.

This clonotype was counted at least ten times. The chain couples TRBV18 to TRBJ1-6; D not resolved. The V end was cut by 1 base, the J end by 5 bases, with 12 bases between. The CDR3 is made up of 16 amino acids. Germline V gene data show CDR1 as KGHSH and CDR2 as LQKENI. CDR3 loop: CASSPRSRLDNSPLHF. CDR3 DNA sequence: TGTGCCAGCTCACCACGATCCAGGCTCGATAATTCACCCCTCCACTTT.